The 14 T cell receptor beta chains presented below share a single source sample, sequenced in a study of shared clonotypes between healthy human individuals (dated by TCRdb to between 2020 and 2021). Library preparation employed the immunoSEQ multiplex PCR assay. Here the immuneACCESS table is served through TCRdb, limited to in-frame sequences with V and J called. Missing clones are a known gap in these copies; in checked studies unresolved V genes cover under half, and the rest lacks a known reason. This sample has millions of clones in its table, and more than 80% of those were observed once. Clones ranked in the top ten supply about 0.13% of the sample. Source material: naive CD4+ T cells sorted from blood. The sample's cell subset or site label is to be understood as: CD45RA+ positively selected. Receptors originate from a man younger than 35 in good health.

CDR3 nucleotides: TGTGCCATCAGTGAAGGGTCAAGGGAGCGGGAGACCCAGTACTTC. This translates into CAISEGSRERETQYF. The chain recombines TRBV10-3 with TRBJ2-5; TRBD2 might be the D (5 bases). The CDR3 totals 15 residues. CDR1 is ENHRY, CDR2 SYGVKD, per germline. With 3 bases removed from V and 5 bases from J, the gap between germline ends came to 16 bases.

The V gene is TRBV27, the J gene TRBJ2-2; D ambiguous. The CDR3 is made up of 15 amino acids. Germline assignment: CDR1 MNHEY and CDR2 SMNVEV (reference sequence). V was trimmed by 5 bases and J by 6 bases, leaving 16 bases between them. The CDR3 DNA sequence: TGTGCCAGCAGTCCCGCTCCCCCAAGGGCCGGGGAGCTGTTTTTT. It is translated as CASSPAPPRAGELFF.

The CDR3 DNA reads TGTGCCAGCAGCCGGACATTGGATCAGCCCCAGCATTTT. This translates into CASSRTLDQPQHF. The rearrangement links TRBV7-9 to TRBJ1-5, with D perhaps TRBD1 (5 bases). Germline values: CDR1 SEHNR, CDR2 FQNEAQ (reference sequence). The germline V and J ends were trimmed by 5 bases and 5 bases, with 10 bases remaining between them. The CDR3 has 13 amino acids. The full variable domain, rest sourced from reference TRBV7-9 and TRBJ1-5, is DTGVSQNPRHKITKRGQNVTFRCDPISEHNRLYWYRQTLGQGPEFLTYFQNEAQLEKSRLLSDRFSAERPKGSFSTLEIQRTEQGDSAMYLCASSRTLDQPQHFGDGTRLSIL.

V gene TRBV5-4 combines with J gene TRBJ2-2; 9 bases are shared with TRBD2. V lost 3 bases and J lost 0; bases outside the gene matches: 9. Germline V gene data show CDR1 as SGHNT and CDR2 as YYREEE (reference sequence). The CDR3 is 18 residues long. CDR3 sequence (DNA): TGTGCCAGCAGCTGGGGGGGCCTAGCGGGATCGAACACCGGGGAGCTGTTTTTT. It translates to CASSWGGLAGSNTGELFF.

The rearrangement links TRBV10-3 to TRBJ1-1; the D gene is possibly TRBD1 (5 bases). The CDR3 is 14 amino acids. The V end was cut by 8 bases, the J end by 6 bases, with 19 bases between. Germline V CDR1 and CDR2: ENHRY, SYGVKD. The CDR3 protein is CAIGGGGMGSEAFF. The DNA for the CDR3 is TGTGCCATCGGGGGTGGGGGTATGGGCTCTGAAGCTTTCTTT.

The chain carries TRBV18 and TRBJ2-1; tentatively, D is TRBD2 (6 bases). In germline, CDR1 is KGHSH, CDR2 LQKENI. The length of the CDR3 is 16 residues. V was shortened by 0 bases and J by 6 bases, with 15 bases between the two germline ends. In DNA form, the CDR3 reads TGTGCCAGCTCACCACCGGCCGGGGGAACCTCCAATGAGCAGTTCTTC. Its protein is CASSPPAGGTSNEQFF.

This rearrangement joins TRBV7-2 to TRBJ2-7; TRBD2 might be the D (6 bases). V lost 4 bases, J lost 7 bases, and 17 bases lay in between. The CDR3 has 14 residues. Germline CDR1 and CDR2: SGHTA and FQGNSA. The CDR3 loop is CASSWDSIMGEQYF. The CDR3 region has the DNA TGTGCCAGCAGCTGGGACTCCATTATGGGGGAGCAGTACTTC.

This rearrangement joins TRBV10-3 to TRBJ1-3, with TRBD1 identical over 10 bases. The CDR3 has 15 residues. Looked up from germline, CDR1 is ENHRY and CDR2 is SYGVKD. Trimming at V came to 10 bases and at J to 0 bases, leaving 6 bases not matched to a gene. CDR3 region: CATVRDRGSGNTIYF. DNA for the CDR3: TGTGCCACCGTTCGGGACAGGGGCTCTGGAAACACCATATATTTT.

The rearrangement uses TRBV28 and TRBJ1-2; D is uncertain. The V gene's germline CDR1 is MDHEN and CDR2 SYDVKM. The CDR3 has 12 amino acids. The V and J ends lost 4 bases and 7 bases respectively, with 10 bases between them. As DNA, the CDR3 is TGTGCCAGCAGTTCCACGAAAGGTGGCTACACCTTC. Protein product: CASSSTKGGYTF.

This clone was counted once. This specimen includes other DNA sequences encoding the same CDR3. The chain joins TRBV5-4 to TRBJ1-1, with D perhaps matching TRBD1 (5 bases). V was cut by 4 bases and J by 1 base, with 8 bases left in between. The CDR3 runs 13 residues. Germline-derived CDR1 and CDR2 are SGHNT and YYREEE (reference sequence). CDR3 in DNA: TGTGCCAGCAGCATTGACAGGAACACTGAAGCTTTCTTT. Translating it yields CASSIDRNTEAFF.

This chain joins TRBV19 and TRBJ1-4, with TRBD1 as a possible D gene (5 bases). The ends were cut back, 5 bases at V and 10 bases at J, with 20 bases in the middle. Germline lookup yields CDR1 LNHDA and CDR2 SQIVND (reference sequence). The CDR3 runs 15 residues. The DNA for the CDR3 is TGTGCCAGTAGTCCCCTCTCGGGGCCTTTTGGAAAACTGTTTTTT. Translating it yields CASSPLSGPFGKLFF.

The table lists this clone with a count of one. Other DNA variants within this sample encode the same CDR3. This chain links TRBV30 with TRBJ2-7, with 10 bases lining up with TRBD1. Germline V gene sequence: CDR1 GTSNPN, CDR2 SVGIG (reference sequence). V dropped 5 bases and J dropped 2; count of bases not matched to a gene: 6. The CDR3 loop spans 14 amino acids. CDR3 region: CAWRRDRGPYEQYF. The CDR3 DNA reads as TGTGCCTGGCGCCGGGACAGGGGTCCCTACGAGCAGTACTTC.

This sequence joins TRBV5-1 and TRBJ2-2; 8 positions agree with TRBD1. The germline gives CDR1 SGHRS, CDR2 YFSETQ. Trimming at V came to 4 bases and at J to 4 bases, leaving 6 bases not matched to a gene. This CDR3 region has 15 residues. The CDR3: CASSIGTGITGELFF. Written as DNA, the CDR3 is TGCGCCAGCAGCATCGGGACAGGCATCACCGGGGAGCTGTTTTTT.

The rearrangement links TRBV19 to TRBJ1-2, with D hard to call. The V gene's germline CDR1 is LNHDA and CDR2 SQIVND (reference sequence). Trimming pared 5 bases from V and 8 bases from J, leaving 12 bases between. The CDR3 loop spans 12 amino acids. The CDR3 loop reads CASSLSGTGYTF. CDR3 in DNA: TGTGCCAGTAGTTTGTCGGGCACCGGCTACACCTTC.